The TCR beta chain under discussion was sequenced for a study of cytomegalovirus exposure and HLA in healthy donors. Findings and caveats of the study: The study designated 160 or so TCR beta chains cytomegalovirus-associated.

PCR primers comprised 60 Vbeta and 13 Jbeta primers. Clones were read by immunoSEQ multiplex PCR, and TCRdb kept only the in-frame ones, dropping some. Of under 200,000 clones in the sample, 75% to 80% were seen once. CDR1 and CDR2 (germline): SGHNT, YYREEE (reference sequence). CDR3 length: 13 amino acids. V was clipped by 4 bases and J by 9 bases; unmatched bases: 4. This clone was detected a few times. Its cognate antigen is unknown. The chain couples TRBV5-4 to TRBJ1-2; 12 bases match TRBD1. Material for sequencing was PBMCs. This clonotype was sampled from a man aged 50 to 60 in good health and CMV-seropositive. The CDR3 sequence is CASSLGQGASYTF. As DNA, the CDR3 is TGTGCCAGCAGCCTGGGACAGGGGGCAAGCTACACCTTC.